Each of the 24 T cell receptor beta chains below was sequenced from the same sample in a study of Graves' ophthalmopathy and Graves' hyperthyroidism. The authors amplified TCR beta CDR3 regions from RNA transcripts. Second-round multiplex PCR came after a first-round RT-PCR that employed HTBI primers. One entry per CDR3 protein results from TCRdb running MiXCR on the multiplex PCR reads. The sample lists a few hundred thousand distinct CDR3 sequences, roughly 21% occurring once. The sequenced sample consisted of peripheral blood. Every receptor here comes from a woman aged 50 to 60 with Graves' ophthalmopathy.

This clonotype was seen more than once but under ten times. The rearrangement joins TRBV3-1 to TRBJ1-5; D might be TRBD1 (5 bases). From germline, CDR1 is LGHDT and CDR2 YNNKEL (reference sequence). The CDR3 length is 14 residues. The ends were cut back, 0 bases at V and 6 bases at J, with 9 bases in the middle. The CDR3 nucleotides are TGTGCCAGCAGCCAAGATTGGGGGGTTCAGCCCCAGCATTTT. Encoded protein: CASSQDWGVQPQHF.

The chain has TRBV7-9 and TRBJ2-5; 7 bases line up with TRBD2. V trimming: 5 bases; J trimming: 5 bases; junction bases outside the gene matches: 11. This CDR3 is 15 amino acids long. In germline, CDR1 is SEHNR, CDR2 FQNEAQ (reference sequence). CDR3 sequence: CASSPLRKRGETQYF. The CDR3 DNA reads TGTGCCAGCAGCCCTTTGCGGAAGCGGGGCGAGACCCAGTACTTC. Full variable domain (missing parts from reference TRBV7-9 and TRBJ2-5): DTGVSQNPRHKITKRGQNVTFRCDPISEHNRLYWYRQTLGQGPEFLTYFQNEAQLEKSRLLSDRFSAERPKGSFSTLEIQRTEQGDSAMYLCASSPLRKRGETQYFGPGTRLLVL.

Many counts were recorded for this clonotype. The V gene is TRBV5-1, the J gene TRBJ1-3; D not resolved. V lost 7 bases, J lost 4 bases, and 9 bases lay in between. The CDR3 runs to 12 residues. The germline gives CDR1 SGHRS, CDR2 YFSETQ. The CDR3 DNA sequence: TGCGCCAGCCAAGAGGGCGGAAACACCATATATTTT. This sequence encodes CASQEGGNTIYF. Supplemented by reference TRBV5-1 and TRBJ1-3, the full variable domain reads KAGVTQTPRYLIKTRGQQVTLSCSPISGHRSVSWYQQTPGQGLQFLFEYFSETQRNKGNFPGRFSGRQFSNSRSEMNVSTLELGDSALYLCASQEGGNTIYFGEGSWLTVV.

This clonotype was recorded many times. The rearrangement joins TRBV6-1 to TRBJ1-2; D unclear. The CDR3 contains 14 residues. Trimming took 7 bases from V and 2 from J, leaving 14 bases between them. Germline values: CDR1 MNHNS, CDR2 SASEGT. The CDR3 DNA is TGTGCCAGCAACGAGAGGTCCGGAAACTATGGCTACACCTTC. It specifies CASNERSGNYGYTF.

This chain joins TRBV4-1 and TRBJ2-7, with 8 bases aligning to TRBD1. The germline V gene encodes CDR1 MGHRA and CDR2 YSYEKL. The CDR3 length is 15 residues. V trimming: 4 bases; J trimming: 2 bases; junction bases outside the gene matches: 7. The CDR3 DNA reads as TGCGCCAGCAGCCGAGCGACAGGGGTCCCCTACGAGCAGTACTTC. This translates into CASSRATGVPYEQYF.

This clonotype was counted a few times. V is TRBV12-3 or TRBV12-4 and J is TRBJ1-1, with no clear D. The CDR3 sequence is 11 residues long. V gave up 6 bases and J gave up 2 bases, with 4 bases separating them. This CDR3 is CASRHNTEAFF. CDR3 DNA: TGTGCCAGCAGGCACAACACTGAAGCTTTCTTT.

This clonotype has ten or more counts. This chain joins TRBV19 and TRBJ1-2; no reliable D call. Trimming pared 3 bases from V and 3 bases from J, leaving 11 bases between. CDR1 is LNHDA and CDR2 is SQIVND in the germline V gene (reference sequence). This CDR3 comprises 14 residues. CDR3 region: CASSIGKWDYGYTF. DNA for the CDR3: TGTGCCAGTAGTATTGGTAAATGGGACTATGGCTACACCTTC.

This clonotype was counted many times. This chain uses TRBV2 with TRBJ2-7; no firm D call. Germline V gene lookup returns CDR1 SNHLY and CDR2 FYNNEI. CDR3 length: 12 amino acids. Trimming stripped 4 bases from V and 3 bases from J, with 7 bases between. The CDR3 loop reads CASSGRLYEQYF. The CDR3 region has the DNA TGTGCCAGCAGTGGACGACTCTACGAGCAGTACTTC.

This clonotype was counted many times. The CDR3 reads CSARRGNSNQPQHF. The CDR3 nucleotides read TGCAGTGCTAGGAGGGGAAATAGCAATCAGCCCCAGCATTTT. The genes are TRBV20-1 and TRBJ1-5, with a tentative D call TRBD1 (5 bases). With 3 bases removed from V and 0 bases from J, the gap between germline ends came to 9 bases. Germline loops: CDR1 DFQATT, CDR2 SNEGSKA (reference sequence). There are 14 residues in the CDR3.

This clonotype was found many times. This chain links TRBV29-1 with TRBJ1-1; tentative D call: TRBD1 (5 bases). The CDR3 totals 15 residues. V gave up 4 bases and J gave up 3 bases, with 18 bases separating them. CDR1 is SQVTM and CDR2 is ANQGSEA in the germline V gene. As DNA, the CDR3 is TGCAGCGTTGTGGTTTATGGGGCTATAGACACTGAAGCTTTCTTT. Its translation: CSVVVYGAIDTEAFF. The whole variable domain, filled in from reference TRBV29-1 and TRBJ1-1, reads SAVISQKPSRDICQRGTSLTIQCQVDSQVTMMFWYRQQPGQSLTLIATANQGSEATYESGFVIDKFPISRPNLTFSTLTVSNMSPEDSSIYLCSVVVYGAIDTEAFFGQGTRLTVV.

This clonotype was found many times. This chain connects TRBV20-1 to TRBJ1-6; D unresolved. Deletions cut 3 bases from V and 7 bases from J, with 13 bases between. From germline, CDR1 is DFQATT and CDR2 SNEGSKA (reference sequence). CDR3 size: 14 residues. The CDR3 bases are TGCAGTGCTAGTCGAGGCAGACTGAATTCACCCCTCCACTTT. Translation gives CSASRGRLNSPLHF.

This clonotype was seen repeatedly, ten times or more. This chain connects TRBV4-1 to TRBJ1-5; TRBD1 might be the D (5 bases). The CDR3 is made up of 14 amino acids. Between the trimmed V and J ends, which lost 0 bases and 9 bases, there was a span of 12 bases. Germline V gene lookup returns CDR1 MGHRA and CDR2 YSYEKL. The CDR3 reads CASSQDRGSTPQHF. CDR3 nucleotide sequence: TGCGCCAGCAGCCAAGATAGGGGAAGCACGCCCCAGCATTTT.

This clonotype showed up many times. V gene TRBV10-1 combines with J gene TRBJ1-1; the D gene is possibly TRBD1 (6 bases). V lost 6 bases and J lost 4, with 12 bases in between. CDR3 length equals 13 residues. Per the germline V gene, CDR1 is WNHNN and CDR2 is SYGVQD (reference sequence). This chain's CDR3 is CASRRQAGTEAFF. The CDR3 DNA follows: TGCGCCAGCAGGAGACAGGCGGGCACTGAAGCTTTCTTT.

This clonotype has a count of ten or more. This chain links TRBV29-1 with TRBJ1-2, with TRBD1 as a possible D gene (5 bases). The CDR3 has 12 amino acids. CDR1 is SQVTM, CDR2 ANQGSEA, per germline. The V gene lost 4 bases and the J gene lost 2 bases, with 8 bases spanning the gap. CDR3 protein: CSVARGNYGYTF. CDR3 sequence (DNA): TGCAGCGTTGCCCGGGGGAACTATGGCTACACCTTC.

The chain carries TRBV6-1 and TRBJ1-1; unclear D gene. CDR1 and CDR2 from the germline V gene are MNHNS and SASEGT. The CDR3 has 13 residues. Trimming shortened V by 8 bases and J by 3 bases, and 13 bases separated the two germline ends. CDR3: CASSITEDTEAFF. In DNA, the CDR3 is TGTGCCAGCTCAATAACAGAGGACACTGAAGCTTTCTTT.

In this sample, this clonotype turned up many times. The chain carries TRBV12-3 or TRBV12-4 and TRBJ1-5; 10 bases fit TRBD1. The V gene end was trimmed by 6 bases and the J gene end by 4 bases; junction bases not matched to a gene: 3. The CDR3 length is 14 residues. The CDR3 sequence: CASSRTGGNQPQHF. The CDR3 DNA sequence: TGTGCCAGCAGCAGGACAGGGGGGAATCAGCCCCAGCATTTT.

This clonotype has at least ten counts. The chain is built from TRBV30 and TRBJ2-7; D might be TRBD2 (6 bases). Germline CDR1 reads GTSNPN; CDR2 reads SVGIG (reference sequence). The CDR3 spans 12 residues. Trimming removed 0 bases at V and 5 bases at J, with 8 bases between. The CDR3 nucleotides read TGTGCCTGGAGTGTGACTAGTAACGAGCAGTACTTC. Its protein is CAWSVTSNEQYF. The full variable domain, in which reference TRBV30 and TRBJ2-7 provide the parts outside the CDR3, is SQTIHQWPATLVQPVGSPLSLECTVEGTSNPNLYWYRQAAGRGLQLLFYSVGIGQISSEVPQNLSASRPQDRQFILSSKKLLLSDSGFYLCAWSVTSNEQYFGPGTRLTVT.

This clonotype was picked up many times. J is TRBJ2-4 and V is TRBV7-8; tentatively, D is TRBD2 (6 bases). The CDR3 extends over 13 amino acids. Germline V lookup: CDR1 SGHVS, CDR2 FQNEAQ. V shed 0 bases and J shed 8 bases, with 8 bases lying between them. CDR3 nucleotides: TGTGCCAGCAGCTTAGCGGGGGGAGACATTCAGTACTTC. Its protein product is CASSLAGGDIQYF.

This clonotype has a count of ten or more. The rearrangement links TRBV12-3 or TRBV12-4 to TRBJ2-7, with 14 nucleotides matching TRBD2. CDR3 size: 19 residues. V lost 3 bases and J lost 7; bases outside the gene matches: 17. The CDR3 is CASSFPVGLAGVRILEQYF. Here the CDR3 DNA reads TGTGCCAGCAGTTTTCCCGTGGGACTAGCGGGAGTCCGGATACTTGAGCAGTACTTC.

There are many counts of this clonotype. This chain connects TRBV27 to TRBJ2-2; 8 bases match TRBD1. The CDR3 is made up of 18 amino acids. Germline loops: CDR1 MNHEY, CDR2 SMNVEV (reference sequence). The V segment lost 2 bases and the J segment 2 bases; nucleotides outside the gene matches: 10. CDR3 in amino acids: CASSLNSPGQVNTGELFF. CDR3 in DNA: TGTGCCAGCAGTTTAAATTCTCCGGGACAGGTTAACACCGGGGAGCTGTTTTTT.

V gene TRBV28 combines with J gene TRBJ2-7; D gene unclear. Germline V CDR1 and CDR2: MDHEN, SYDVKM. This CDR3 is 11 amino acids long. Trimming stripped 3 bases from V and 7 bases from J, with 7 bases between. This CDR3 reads CASSFIGEQYF. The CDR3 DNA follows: TGTGCCAGCAGTTTCATTGGAGAGCAGTACTTC.

The CDR3 nucleotides read TGTGCCAGCAGTGAACCAGCCGCGGGAGGGAGACTAGAGACCCAGTACTTC. It yields the protein CASSEPAAGGRLETQYF. The chain combines TRBV6-1 with TRBJ2-5; 9 bases are a match to TRBD2. The germline V gene encodes CDR1 MNHNS and CDR2 SASEGT. Losses at the gene ends were 2 bases for V and 4 bases for J; bases not matched to a gene: 11. The CDR3 contains 17 residues.

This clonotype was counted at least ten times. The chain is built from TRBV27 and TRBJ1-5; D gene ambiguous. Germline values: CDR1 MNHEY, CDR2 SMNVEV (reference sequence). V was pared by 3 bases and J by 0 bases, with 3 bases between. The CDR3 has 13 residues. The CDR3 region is CASSFSSNQPQHF. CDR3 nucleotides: TGTGCCAGCAGTTTCTCTAGCAATCAGCCCCAGCATTTT.

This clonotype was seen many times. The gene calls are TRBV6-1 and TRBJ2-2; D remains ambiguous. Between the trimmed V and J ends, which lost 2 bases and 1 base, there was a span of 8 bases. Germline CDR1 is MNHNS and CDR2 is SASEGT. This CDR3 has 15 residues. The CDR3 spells CASSESARNTGELFF. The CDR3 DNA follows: TGTGCCAGCAGTGAAAGCGCCAGGAACACCGGGGAGCTGTTTTTT.